This T cell receptor beta chain was captured in a study of T cell repertoires in cytomegalovirus infection. TCRdb re-called the reads with MiXCR, one entry per CDR3 protein. The sample holds 360,000 or so distinct CDR3 sequences; roughly 34% are singletons and the top ten take around an eighth. In the case of this clonotype: Its cognate antigen is unknown.

The CDR3 contains 16 residues. With 3 bases removed from V and 0 bases from J, the gap between germline ends came to 11 bases. Germline V gene sequence: CDR1 MNHNS, CDR2 SASEGT. This clonotype was sampled from a human donor in good health (CMV status not recorded). Some clones in this sample may be carry-over from other donors' samples. Sequencing used cultured PBMCs, obtained from culture after CMV antigen stimulation. The chain has TRBV6-1 and TRBJ2-2; D is possibly TRBD2 (5 bases). CDR3 sequence reads: CASSDGLSTNTGELFF. The CDR3, as DNA: TGTGCCAGCAGTGACGGACTCTCAACGAACACCGGGGAGCTGTTTTTT.